Sequencing of this T cell receptor (beta chain) was carried out in a study of blood T cell repertoires in COVID-19. About the study: COVID-19 samples from acute and convalescent phases originated in the United States, Italy and Spain.

The protocol was immunoSEQ multiplex PCR, while the TCRdb copy is restricted to in-frame clones and leaves out a portion. The data show around 150,000 clones, 80% to 90% seen once. This CDR3 region has 17 residues. V was clipped by 5 bases and J by 0 bases, with 17 bases between them. Germline loops: CDR1 SEHNR, CDR2 FQNEAQ (reference sequence). The V gene is TRBV7-9, the J gene TRBJ1-5, with no clear D. Sequencing was done on a sample of peripheral blood. The sequence was collected from a man between 70 and 80 years old with acute or convalescent COVID-19. In nucleotides, the CDR3 is TGTGCCAGCAGCCACCACGAGGGCGGAAATAGCAATCAGCCCCAGCATTTT. Translated: CASSHHEGGNSNQPQHF.